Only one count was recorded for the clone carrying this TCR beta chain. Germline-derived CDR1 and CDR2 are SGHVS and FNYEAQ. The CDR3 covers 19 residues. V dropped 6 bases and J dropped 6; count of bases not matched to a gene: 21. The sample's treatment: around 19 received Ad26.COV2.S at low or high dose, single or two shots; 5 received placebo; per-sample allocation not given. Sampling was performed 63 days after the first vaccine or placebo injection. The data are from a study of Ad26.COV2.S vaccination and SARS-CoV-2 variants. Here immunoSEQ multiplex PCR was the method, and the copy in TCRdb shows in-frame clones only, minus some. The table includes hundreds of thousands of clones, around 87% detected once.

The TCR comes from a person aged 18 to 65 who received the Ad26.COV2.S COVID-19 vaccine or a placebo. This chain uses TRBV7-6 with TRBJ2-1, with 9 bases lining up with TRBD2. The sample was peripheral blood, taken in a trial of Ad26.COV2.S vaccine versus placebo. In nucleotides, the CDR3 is TGTGCCAGCAGTCCGACTGCCGGGACTAGCATCTCGCCCTTCAATGAGCAGTTCTTC. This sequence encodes CASSPTAGTSISPFNEQFF.